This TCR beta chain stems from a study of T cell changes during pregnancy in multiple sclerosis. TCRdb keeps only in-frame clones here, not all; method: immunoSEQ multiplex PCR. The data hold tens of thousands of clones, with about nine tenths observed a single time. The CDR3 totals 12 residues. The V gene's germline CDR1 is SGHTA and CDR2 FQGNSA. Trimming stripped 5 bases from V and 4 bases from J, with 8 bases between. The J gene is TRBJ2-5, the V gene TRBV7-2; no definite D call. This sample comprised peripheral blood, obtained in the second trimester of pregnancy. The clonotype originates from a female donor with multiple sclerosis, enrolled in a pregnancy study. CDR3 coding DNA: TGTGCCAGCAGCCTAAGCTTAGAGACCCAGTACTTC. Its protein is CASSLSLETQYF.